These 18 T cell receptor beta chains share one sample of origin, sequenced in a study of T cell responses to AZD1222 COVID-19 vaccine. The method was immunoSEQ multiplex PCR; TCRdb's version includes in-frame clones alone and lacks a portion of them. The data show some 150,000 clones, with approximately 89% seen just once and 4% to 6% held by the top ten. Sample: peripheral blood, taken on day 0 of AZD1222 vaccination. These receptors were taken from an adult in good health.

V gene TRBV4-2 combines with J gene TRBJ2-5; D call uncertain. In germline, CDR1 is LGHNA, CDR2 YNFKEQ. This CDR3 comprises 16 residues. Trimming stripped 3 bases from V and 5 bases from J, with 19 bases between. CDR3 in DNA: TGTGCCAGCAGCCAGACCGCCGGCTGGACCGGGGAGACCCAGTACTTC. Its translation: CASSQTAGWTGETQYF.

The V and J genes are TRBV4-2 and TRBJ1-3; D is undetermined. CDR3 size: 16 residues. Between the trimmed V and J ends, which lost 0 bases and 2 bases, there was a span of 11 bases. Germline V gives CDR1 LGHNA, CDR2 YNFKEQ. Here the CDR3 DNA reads TGTGCCAGCAGCCAAGATACGGCAGGCACTGGAAACACCATATATTTT. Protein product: CASSQDTAGTGNTIYF.

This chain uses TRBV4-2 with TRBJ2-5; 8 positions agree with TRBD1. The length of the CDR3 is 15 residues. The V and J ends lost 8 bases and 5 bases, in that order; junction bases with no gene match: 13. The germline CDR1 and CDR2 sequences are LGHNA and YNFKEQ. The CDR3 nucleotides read TGTGCCAGCTCCCAGGGGACAGGTCTTTCCGAGACCCAGTACTTC. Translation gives CASSQGTGLSETQYF.

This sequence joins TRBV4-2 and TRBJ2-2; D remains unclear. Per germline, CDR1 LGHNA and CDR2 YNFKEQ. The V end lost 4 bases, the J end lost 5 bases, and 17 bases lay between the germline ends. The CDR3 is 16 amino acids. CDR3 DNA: TGTGCCAGCAGCCTTGGTCTTGGTAGCCGTACCGGGGAGCTGTTTTTT. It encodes CASSLGLGSRTGELFF.

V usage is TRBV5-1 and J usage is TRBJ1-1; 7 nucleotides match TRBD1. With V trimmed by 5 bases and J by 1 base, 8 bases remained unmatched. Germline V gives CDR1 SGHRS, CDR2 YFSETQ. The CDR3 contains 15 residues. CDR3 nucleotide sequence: TGCGCCAGCAGAGACCACAGGGGATGGAACACTGAAGCTTTCTTT. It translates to CASRDHRGWNTEAFF.

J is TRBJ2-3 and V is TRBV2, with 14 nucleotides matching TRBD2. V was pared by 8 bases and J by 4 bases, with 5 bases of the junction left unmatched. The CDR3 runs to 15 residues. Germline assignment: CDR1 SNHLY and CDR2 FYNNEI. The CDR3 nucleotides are TGTGCCAGCGGGGGGACTAGCGGGAGAGCAGATACGCAGTATTTT. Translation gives CASGGTSGRADTQYF.

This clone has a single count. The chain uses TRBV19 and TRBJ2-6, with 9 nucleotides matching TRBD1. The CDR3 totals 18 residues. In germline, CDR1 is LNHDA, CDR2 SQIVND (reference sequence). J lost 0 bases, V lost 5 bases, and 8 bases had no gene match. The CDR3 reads CASSARGTGISGANVLTF. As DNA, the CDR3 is TGTGCCAGTAGTGCCCGCGGGACAGGGATCTCTGGGGCCAACGTCCTGACTTTC. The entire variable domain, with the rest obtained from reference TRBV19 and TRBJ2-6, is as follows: DGGITQSPKYLFRKEGQNVTLSCEQNLNHDAMYWYRQDPGQGLRLIYYSQIVNDFQKGDIAEGYSVSREKKESFPLTVTSAQKNPTAFYLCASSARGTGISGANVLTFGAGSRLTVL.

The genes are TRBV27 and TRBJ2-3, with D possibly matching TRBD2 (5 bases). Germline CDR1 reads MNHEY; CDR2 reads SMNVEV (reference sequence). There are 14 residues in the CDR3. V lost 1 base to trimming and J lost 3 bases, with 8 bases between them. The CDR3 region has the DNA TGTGCCAGCAGTTTATTGGGCGGGACAGATACGCAGTATTTT. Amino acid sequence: CASSLLGGTDTQYF.

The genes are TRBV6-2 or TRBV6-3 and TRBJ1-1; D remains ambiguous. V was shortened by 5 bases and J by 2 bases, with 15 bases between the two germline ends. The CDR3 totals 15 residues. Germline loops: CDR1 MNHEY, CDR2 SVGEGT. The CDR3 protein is CASSMFQPTNTEAFF. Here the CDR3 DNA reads TGTGCCAGCAGTATGTTTCAGCCGACCAACACTGAAGCTTTCTTT.

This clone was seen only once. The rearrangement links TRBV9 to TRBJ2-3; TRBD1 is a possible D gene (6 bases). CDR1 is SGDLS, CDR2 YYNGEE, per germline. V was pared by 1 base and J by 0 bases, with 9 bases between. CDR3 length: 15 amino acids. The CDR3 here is CASSVKGVSTDTQYF. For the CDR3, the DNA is TGTGCCAGCAGCGTAAAGGGGGTGAGCACAGATACGCAGTATTTT.

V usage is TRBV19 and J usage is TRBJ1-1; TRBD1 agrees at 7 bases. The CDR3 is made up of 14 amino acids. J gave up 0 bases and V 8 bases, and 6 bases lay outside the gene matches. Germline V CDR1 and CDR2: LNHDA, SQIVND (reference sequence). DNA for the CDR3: TGTGCCAGTTCCGATACAGGGGTGAACACTGAAGCTTTCTTT. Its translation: CASSDTGVNTEAFF.

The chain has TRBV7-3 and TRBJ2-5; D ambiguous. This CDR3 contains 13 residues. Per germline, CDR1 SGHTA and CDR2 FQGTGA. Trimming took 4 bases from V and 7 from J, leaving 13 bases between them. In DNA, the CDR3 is TGTGCCAGCAGCTCCGAGGCTCGACGGACCCAGTACTTC. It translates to CASSSEARRTQYF.

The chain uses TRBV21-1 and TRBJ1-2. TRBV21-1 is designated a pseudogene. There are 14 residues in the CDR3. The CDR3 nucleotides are TGTGCCAGCAACTGGAGGGGAAAGGACTATGGCTACACCTTC. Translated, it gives CASNWRGKDYGYTF.

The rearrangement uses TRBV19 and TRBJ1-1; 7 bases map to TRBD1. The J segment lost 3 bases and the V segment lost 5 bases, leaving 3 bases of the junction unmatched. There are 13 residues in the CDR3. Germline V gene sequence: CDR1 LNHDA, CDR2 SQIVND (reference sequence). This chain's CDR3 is CASSDTGDTEAFF. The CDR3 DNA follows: TGTGCCAGTAGTGACACAGGGGACACTGAAGCTTTCTTT.

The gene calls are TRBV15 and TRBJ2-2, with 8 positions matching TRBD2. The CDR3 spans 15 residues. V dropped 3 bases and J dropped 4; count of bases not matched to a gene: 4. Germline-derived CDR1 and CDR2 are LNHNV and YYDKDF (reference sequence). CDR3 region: CATSSRRGGTGELFF. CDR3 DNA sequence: TGTGCCACCAGCAGCCGACGGGGGGGCACCGGGGAGCTGTTTTTT.

CDR3: CASSFLGGTEAFF. The DNA of the CDR3 is TGTGCCAGCAGTTTTCTGGGGGGAACTGAAGCTTTCTTT. This chain connects TRBV12-3 or TRBV12-4 to TRBJ1-1; D might be TRBD1 (5 bases). The CDR3 is 13 residues long. V dropped 3 bases and J dropped 5 bases, with 10 bases sitting between them.

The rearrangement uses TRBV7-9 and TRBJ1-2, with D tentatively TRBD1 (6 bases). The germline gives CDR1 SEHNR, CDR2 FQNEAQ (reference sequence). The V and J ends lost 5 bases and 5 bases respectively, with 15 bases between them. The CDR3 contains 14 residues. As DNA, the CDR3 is TGTGCCAGCAGCGCCAGGGGTGGAGGGTATGGCTACACCTTC. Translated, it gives CASSARGGGYGYTF.

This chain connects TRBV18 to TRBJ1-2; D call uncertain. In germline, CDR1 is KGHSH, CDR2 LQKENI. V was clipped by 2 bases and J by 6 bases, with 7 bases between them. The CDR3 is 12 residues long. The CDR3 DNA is TGTGCCAGCTCACCAGAGGGTCATGGCTACACCTTC. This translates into CASSPEGHGYTF.